This TCR beta chain is drawn from a study of CXCR3-negative and CXCR3-positive naive CD8 T cells. Study-level findings and limits: Greater hydrophobicity was found in TRB CDR3s of CXCR3-positive naive cells than of CXCR3-negative naive cells. CXCR3 expression partially decreased after cryopreservation; most assays used fresh PBMCs.

In germline, CDR1 is MNHEY, CDR2 SVGEGT. This CDR3 region has 16 residues. TRB cDNA libraries were made by UMI-labeled 5' RACE. TCRdb re-called the 5' RACE reads and catalogs CDR3 proteins one per entry, DNA excluded. Its table records about 150,000 distinct CDR3 sequences. On this clonotype itself: Its antigen is unknown.

The sequence derives from a human donor in good health. Some clones in this sample may be carry-over from other donors' samples. The chain links TRBV6-2 or TRBV6-3 to TRBJ1-1; the TCRdb D gene call, TRBD1, has no DNA to confirm it. Sequenced material: naive CXCR3+ CD8+ T cells from blood. The subset was: CD45RO-CCR7+CD27+CD95- naive CD8+ T cells expressing CXCR3 (TNR3+). This CDR3 reads CASSYFPTMGRTEAFF.